The 25 T cell receptor beta chains reported below all come from one sample, sequenced in a study of yellow fever vaccine responses in identical twins. TCRdb fed the RT-PCR reads into MiXCR, producing one record per CDR3 protein. The sample contains 2,000 to 2,500 distinct CDR3 sequences, 70% to 85% of which appear only once. This specimen consisted of T cells from blood (PBMCs), unsorted or a sorted subset (not recorded which), obtained before or after yellow fever vaccination (not recorded which). All receptors come from a woman aged 18-29 years who received the yellow fever vaccine.

This clonotype has a handful of counts. The chain combines TRBV2 with TRBJ2-7; 9 bases align to TRBD2. V gave up 0 bases and J gave up 0 bases; unmatched junction bases: 6. Per the germline V gene, CDR1 is SNHLY and CDR2 is FYNNEI. The CDR3 runs to 17 residues. In DNA, the CDR3 is TGTGCCAGCAGTGAAGCTCGACTAGCGGTTTTCTCCTACGAGCAGTACTTC. Encoded protein: CASSEARLAVFSYEQYF.

The V and J genes are TRBV11-1 and TRBJ2-6; D gene uncertain. This CDR3 has 15 residues. V lost 2 bases and J 1 base, leaving 6 bases between the germline ends. Looked up from germline, CDR1 is SGHAT and CDR2 is FQDESV (reference sequence). CDR3 amino acids: CASSLMGSGANVLTF. In DNA form, the CDR3 reads TGTGCCAGCAGCTTAATGGGATCTGGGGCCAACGTCCTGACTTTC.

This clonotype was seen once. V is TRBV29-1 and J is TRBJ2-3, with D unclear. This CDR3 has 11 residues. V was trimmed by 5 bases and J by 5 bases, leaving 8 bases between them. Germline V lookup: CDR1 SQVTM, CDR2 ANQGSEA. In DNA form, the CDR3 reads TGCAGCGTTCAGGTTATAGATACGCAGTATTTT. This sequence encodes CSVQVIDTQYF.

This chain links TRBV4-1 with TRBJ2-7; 10 bases align to TRBD1. Germline V gene data show CDR1 as MGHRA and CDR2 as YSYEKL. J lost 7 bases, V lost 4 bases, and 7 bases had no gene match. The length of the CDR3 is 14 residues. The CDR3: CASSPGQGTGEQYV. DNA for the CDR3: TGCGCCAGCAGCCCGGGACAGGGGACGGGAGAGCAGTACGTC.

V gene TRBV11-1 combines with J gene TRBJ1-1; D gene ambiguous. Germline loops: CDR1 SGHAT, CDR2 FQDESV (reference sequence). V was clipped by 5 bases and J by 1 base, with 11 bases between them. The CDR3 is 14 residues long. In DNA, the CDR3 is TGTGCCAGCAGCCAGCCCCGGACGAACACTGAAGCTTTCTTT. Encoded protein: CASSQPRTNTEAFF.

J is TRBJ2-1 and V is TRBV18; the D is unclear. The V end was cut by 2 bases, the J end by 10 bases, with 6 bases between. This CDR3 comprises 11 residues. Germline loops: CDR1 KGHSH, CDR2 LQKENI. The CDR3: CASSPSVEQFF. DNA of the CDR3: TGTGCCAGCTCACCAAGTGTAGAGCAGTTCTTC.

The chain carries TRBV7-6 and TRBJ2-7; D perhaps matches TRBD2 (5 bases). V dropped 6 bases and J dropped 0 bases, with 9 bases sitting between them. This CDR3 contains 13 residues. CDR1 is SGHVS and CDR2 is FNYEAQ in the germline V gene. The CDR3 DNA sequence: TGTGCCAGCAGTTGGGAGAGCTCCTACGAGCAGTACTTC. This codes for CASSWESSYEQYF.

The CDR3 sequence: CASRGLPGDEQFF. The CDR3 coding sequence is TGTGCCAGCAGGGGGCTCCCCGGCGATGAGCAGTTCTTC. This chain uses TRBV13 with TRBJ2-1, with a possible D match to TRBD1 (5 bases). Germline CDR1 PRHDT, CDR2 FYEKMQ (reference sequence). V was cut by 6 bases and J by 8 bases, with 14 bases left in between. The CDR3 runs 13 residues. Using reference TRBV13 and TRBJ2-1 for the parts outside the CDR3, the full variable domain is AAGVIQSPRHLIKEKRETATLKCYPIPRHDTVYWYQQGPGQDPQFLISFYEKMQSDKGSIPDRFSAQQFSDYHSELNMSSLELGDSALYFCASRGLPGDEQFFGPGTRLTVL.

The CDR3 nucleotides are TGCAGCGTTGACAACCCGAACACCGGGGAGCTGTTTTTT. This translates into CSVDNPNTGELFF. The gene calls are TRBV29-1 and TRBJ2-2; D gene uncertain. The CDR3 totals 13 residues. Trimming shortened V by 3 bases and J by 0 bases, and 5 bases separated the two germline ends. CDR1 is SQVTM, CDR2 ANQGSEA, per germline.

V usage is TRBV20-1 and J usage is TRBJ2-3; the D gene is possibly TRBD1 (5 bases). Germline V CDR1 and CDR2: DFQATT, SNEGSKA (reference sequence). Trimming cost V 6 bases and J 2 bases, with 21 bases left between them. This CDR3 is 16 amino acids long. CDR3 coding DNA: TGCAGTGCCCCCATGCCCGGCAGGGCCTACACAGATACGCAGTATTTT. Amino acid sequence: CSAPMPGRAYTDTQYF.

The rearrangement uses TRBV7-2 and TRBJ2-7; no clear D. V lost 3 bases and J lost 1, with 7 bases in between. Per germline, CDR1 SGHTA and CDR2 FQGNSA. This CDR3 is 13 amino acids long. CDR3 protein: CASSFAPSYEQYV. The CDR3 DNA is TGTGCCAGCAGCTTTGCACCGTCCTACGAGCAGTACGTC.

The V gene is TRBV14, the J gene TRBJ2-3; 7 nucleotides match TRBD1. The CDR3 sequence is 15 residues long. After removal of 4 bases from V and 1 base from J, the junction contained 5 bases not matched to a gene. The germline gives CDR1 SGHDN, CDR2 FVKESK. The CDR3 DNA follows: TGTGCCAGCAGCCCACACAGGGGAGGCACAGATACGCAGTATTTT. Its translation: CASSPHRGGTDTQYF.

The chain has TRBV10-3 and TRBJ1-1, with TRBD1 matching 8 bases. The J segment lost 1 base and the V segment lost 2 bases, leaving 3 bases of the junction unmatched. The CDR3 runs to 15 residues. CDR1 and CDR2 from the germline V gene are ENHRY and SYGVKD. CDR3: CAISERTGRNTEAFF. As DNA, the CDR3 is TGTGCCATCAGTGAGCGGACAGGGAGGAACACTGAAGCTTTCTTT.

The chain employs TRBV12-3 or TRBV12-4 and TRBJ1-2; D is uncertain. This CDR3 is built from 15 residues. The V end lost 5 bases, the J end lost 1 base, and 14 bases lay between the germline ends. The DNA of the CDR3 is TGTGCCAGCAGTCCCCAAGAGGGCCTTAACTATGGCTACACCTTC. Its protein is CASSPQEGLNYGYTF.

The rearrangement joins TRBV4-2 to TRBJ1-5; 7 bases match TRBD1. Germline CDR1 LGHNA, CDR2 YNFKEQ. CDR3 length equals 18 residues. Trimming cost V 0 bases and J 6 bases; bases outside gene matches: 14. CDR3 DNA: TGTGCCAGCAGCCAAGATTCCCCACAGGGGCGAGGTACTCAGCCCCAGCATTTT. Residues: CASSQDSPQGRGTQPQHF.

This chain links TRBV6-9 with TRBJ1-1; the D is unclear. V lost 2 bases and J lost 0, with 10 bases in between. The germline V gene has CDR1 MNHGY and CDR2 SVAAGI. The CDR3 totals 15 residues. CDR3 loop: CASSYRREMNTEAFF. CDR3 sequence (DNA): TGTGCCAGCAGTTATCGACGGGAGATGAACACTGAAGCTTTCTTT.

This clonotype was counted a few times. An end of the junction differs from the germline gene, which may be a read error. J is TRBJ1-1 and V is TRBV20-1; 7 positions agree with TRBD1. Germline V gene sequence: CDR1 DFQATT, CDR2 SNEGSKA (reference sequence). This CDR3 comprises 9 residues. The CDR3 DNA follows: TGCAGTGCTAGGGACAGGACTCTATTT. Residues: CSARDRTLF.

As DNA, the CDR3 is TGTGCCAGCAGCCTAGGAGGGGCGACAAACTACAATGAGCAGTTCTTC. Amino acids: CASSLGGATNYNEQFF. The gene calls are TRBV3-1 and TRBJ2-1; possible D gene TRBD2, 6 bases. The V and J ends lost 4 bases and 3 bases respectively, with 16 bases between them. The CDR3 runs to 16 residues. Looked up from germline, CDR1 is LGHDT and CDR2 is YNNKEL (reference sequence).

The chain recombines TRBV18 with TRBJ1-5; D might be TRBD1 (5 bases). Germline CDR1 and CDR2: KGHSH and LQKENI. The V gene lost 3 bases and the J gene lost 0 bases, with 9 bases spanning the gap. The CDR3 runs 15 residues. Here the CDR3 DNA reads TGTGCCAGCTCACCTCGCGGGACTAGCAATCAGCCCCAGCATTTT. Its protein is CASSPRGTSNQPQHF.

This clonotype was counted between two and nine times. The chain combines TRBV4-1 with TRBJ1-6; 7 nucleotides line up with TRBD1. CDR1 MGHRA and CDR2 YSYEKL come from the germline V gene. V dropped 0 bases and J dropped 6; count of bases not matched to a gene: 2. The CDR3 is made up of 15 amino acids. The CDR3 DNA sequence: TGCGCCAGCAGCCAAGAGACAGGGACTAATTCACCCCTCCACTTT. This codes for CASSQETGTNSPLHF.

The chain combines TRBV11-2 with TRBJ2-2, with TRBD2 matching 11 bases. The CDR3 covers 16 residues. V trimming: 5 bases; J trimming: 1 base; junction bases outside the gene matches: 3. The germline V gene has CDR1 SGHAT and CDR2 FQNNGV. The DNA for the CDR3 is TGTGCCAGCAGCGTTCTAGCGGGGGGGAACACCGGGGAGCTGTTTTTT. This translates into CASSVLAGGNTGELFF.

The genes are TRBV19 and TRBJ2-2, with D perhaps assigned TRBD1 or TRBD2 (5 bases each). CDR1 is LNHDA and CDR2 is SQIVND in the germline V gene (reference sequence). The CDR3 consists of 13 residues. The V end was cut by 6 bases, the J end by 5 bases, with 10 bases between. The CDR3 is CASSTWGTGELFF. The CDR3 nucleotides read TGTGCCAGTAGCACATGGGGGACCGGGGAGCTGTTTTTT.

This clonotype was detected a few times. V gene TRBV20-1 combines with J gene TRBJ2-5; a weak D match, TRBD2 (5 bases). The V end lost 1 base, the J end lost 1 base, and 7 bases lay between the germline ends. Per germline, CDR1 DFQATT and CDR2 SNEGSKA (reference sequence). This CDR3 has 13 amino acids. The CDR3 nucleotides read TGCAGTGCTAGAGCTGGGAGCCAAGAGACCCAGTACTTC. Encoded protein: CSARAGSQETQYF.

V and J are TRBV10-3 and TRBJ2-5, with 9 positions matching TRBD1. The CDR3 is 13 residues long. Germline lookup yields CDR1 ENHRY and CDR2 SYGVKD. Unmatched junction bases numbered 5, after V lost 7 bases and J lost 5 bases. The CDR3 reads CAIKTGGEETQYF. CDR3 nucleotide sequence: TGTGCCATCAAAACAGGGGGCGAGGAGACCCAGTACTTC.

The chain joins TRBV7-6 to TRBJ2-1, with TRBD1 matching 9 bases. Unmatched junction bases numbered 7, after V lost 5 bases and J lost 8 bases. Germline V gene sequence: CDR1 SGHVS, CDR2 FNYEAQ. The CDR3 length is 14 residues. CDR3: CASSTPGQGDEQFF. The DNA for the CDR3 is TGTGCCAGCAGCACTCCGGGACAGGGTGATGAGCAGTTCTTC. Full variable domain (rest looked up from reference TRBV7-6 and TRBJ2-1): GAGVSQSPRYKVTKRGQDVALRCDPISGHVSLYWYRQALGQGPEFLTYFNYEAQQDKSGLPNDRFSAERPEGSISTLTIQRTEQRDSAMYRCASSTPGQGDEQFFGPGTRLTVL.